This T cell receptor beta chain was identified during a study of cytomegalovirus exposure and HLA in healthy donors (dated by TCRdb to 2016 to 2017). In the study overall: The 500 to 800 repertoires of the first cohort and the roughly 120 validation repertoires were produced on the same platform, according to a later analysis. The study was designed to test whether signatures of past pathogen exposure could be identified by cataloging public T cell receptors. Along with the approximately 670-subject first cohort, a separate validation cohort of over a hundred different subjects was used. To predict cytomegalovirus infection status, the study combined high-throughput TCR immunosequencing, statistical association of individual TCRs with disease status, and machine learning. The paper as a whole reports these results and caveats: In vitro tests confirmed that three of the cytomegalovirus-associated TCR beta chains recognize cytomegalovirus antigens. In a later analysis, TCRs clustered in the first cohort were found to also tend to co-occur in the approximately 120 validation repertoires, with approximately 93% of cluster scores above 0. The study gave a list of over 150 TCR beta chains associated with cytomegalovirus. A later analysis lacked HLA typing for the validation cohort, so it scored co-occurrence in that cohort across all 120 or so repertoires. Most TCR sequences were seen in very few donors, while some public TCRs were found in many individuals. It was suggested by the authors that the approach could potentially be generalized to other disease states and immunological phenotypes. The classifier was reported to diagnose cytomegalovirus status with high specificity and sensitivity in both the original cohort and the validation cohort.

The donors belonged to the validation cohort of over a hundred subjects, which was separate from the roughly 680-subject first cohort. V was cut back by 0 bases and J by 1 base, leaving a gap of 7 bases between them. From its cysteine to its phenylalanine, the CDR3 spans 15 amino acids. Just CDR3 DNA is preserved here, 45 bases in frame from base 1. CDR1 is given as SGHNT and CDR2 as YENEEA, both from the germline V gene. Library preparation used the immunoSEQ multiplex PCR assay. Per the source publication's procedure: A statistical classification framework was built for diagnosing cytomegalovirus status from the catalog of TCR beta chain sequences. Entries here come from immuneACCESS through TCRdb and include only in-frame sequences with V and J called. Some clones fail to appear in such tables; in the studies checked, an unresolved V gene covers under half of the shortfall, and the cause of the remainder is unknown. That table supplies the V and J calls and clone size; D and trimming were determined from the DNA. Across this sample there are around 74,000 clones, with about 82% seen only once. The ten top clones hold around 2.9% of the sample.

A word on this clone: Its binding antigen is unknown. No much larger clone is present one base from it, and per-base qualities are unavailable.

This sequence originates from a man aged 25-40 years in good health and CMV-seronegative. The rearrangement joined TRBV11-3 to TRBJ2-1; the D segment cannot be called with confidence. The sequencing input was PBMCs. The DNA sequence is TGTGCCAGCAGCTTAGAATCCACTTCCTACAATGAGCAGTTCTTC. It is translated as CASSLESTSYNEQFF.